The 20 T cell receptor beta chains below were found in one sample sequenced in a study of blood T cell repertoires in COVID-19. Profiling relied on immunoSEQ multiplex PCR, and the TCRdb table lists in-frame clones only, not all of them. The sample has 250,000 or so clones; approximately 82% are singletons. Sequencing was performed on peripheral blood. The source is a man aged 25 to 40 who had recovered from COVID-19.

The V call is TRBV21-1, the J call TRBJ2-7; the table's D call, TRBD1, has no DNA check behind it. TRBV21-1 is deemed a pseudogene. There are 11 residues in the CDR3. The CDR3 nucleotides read TGTGCCAGCATCCCGGGGCAGGGGTCTTACGTC. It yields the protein CASIPGQGSYV.

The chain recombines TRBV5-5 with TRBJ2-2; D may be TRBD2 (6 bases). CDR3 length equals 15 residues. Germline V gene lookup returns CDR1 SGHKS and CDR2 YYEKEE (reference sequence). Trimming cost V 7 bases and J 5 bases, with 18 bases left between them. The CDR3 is CASGRRLGETGELFF. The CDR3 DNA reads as TGTGCCAGCGGCCGCCGACTAGGAGAAACCGGGGAGCTGTTTTTT.

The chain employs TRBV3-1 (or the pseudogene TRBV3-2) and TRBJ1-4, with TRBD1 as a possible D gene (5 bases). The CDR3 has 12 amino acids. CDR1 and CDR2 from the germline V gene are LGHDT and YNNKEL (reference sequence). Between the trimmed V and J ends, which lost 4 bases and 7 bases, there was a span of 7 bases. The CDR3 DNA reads TGTGCCAGCAGCCCGGGGGGTGAAAAACTGTTTTTT. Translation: CASSPGGEKLFF.

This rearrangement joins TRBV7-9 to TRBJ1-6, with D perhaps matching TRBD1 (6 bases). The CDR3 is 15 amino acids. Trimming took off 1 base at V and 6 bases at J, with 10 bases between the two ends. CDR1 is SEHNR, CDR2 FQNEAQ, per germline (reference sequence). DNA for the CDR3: TGTGCCAGCAGCTTAGAAGGGGGTCGTAATTCACCCCTCCACTTT. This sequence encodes CASSLEGGRNSPLHF. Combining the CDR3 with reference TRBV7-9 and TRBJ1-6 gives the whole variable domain DTGVSQNPRHKITKRGQNVTFRCDPISEHNRLYWYRQTLGQGPEFLTYFQNEAQLEKSRLLSDRFSAERPKGSFSTLEIQRTEQGDSAMYLCASSLEGGRNSPLHFGNGTRLTVT.

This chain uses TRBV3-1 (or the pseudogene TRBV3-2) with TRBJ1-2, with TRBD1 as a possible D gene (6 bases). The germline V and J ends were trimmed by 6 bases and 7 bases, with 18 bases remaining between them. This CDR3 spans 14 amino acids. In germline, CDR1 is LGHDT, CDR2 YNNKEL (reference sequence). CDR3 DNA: TGTGCCAGCAGGCCGGACAGCGACCTATCTGGCTACACCTTC. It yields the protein CASRPDSDLSGYTF.

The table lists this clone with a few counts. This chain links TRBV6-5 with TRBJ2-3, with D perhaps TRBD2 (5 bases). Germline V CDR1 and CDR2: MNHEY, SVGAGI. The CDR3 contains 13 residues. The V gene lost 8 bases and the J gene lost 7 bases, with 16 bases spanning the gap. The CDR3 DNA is TGTGCCAGCGGAGCGGAGGTGGTAAATACGCAGTATTTT. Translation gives CASGAEVVNTQYF.

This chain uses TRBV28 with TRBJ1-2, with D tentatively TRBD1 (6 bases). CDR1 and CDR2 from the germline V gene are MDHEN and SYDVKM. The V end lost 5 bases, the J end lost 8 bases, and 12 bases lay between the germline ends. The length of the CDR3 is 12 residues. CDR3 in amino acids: CASSPPGGGYTF. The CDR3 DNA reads TGTGCCAGCAGTCCGCCGGGGGGCGGCTACACCTTC.

CDR3 region: CASSPGQGEAKNIQYF. The CDR3 DNA is TGCGCCAGCAGCCCAGGACAGGGGGAAGCCAAAAACATTCAGTACTTC. This chain joins TRBV5-1 and TRBJ2-4; 10 nucleotides agree with TRBD1. Per germline, CDR1 SGHRS and CDR2 YFSETQ. V dropped 4 bases and J dropped 0; count of bases not matched to a gene: 4. The CDR3 extends over 16 amino acids.

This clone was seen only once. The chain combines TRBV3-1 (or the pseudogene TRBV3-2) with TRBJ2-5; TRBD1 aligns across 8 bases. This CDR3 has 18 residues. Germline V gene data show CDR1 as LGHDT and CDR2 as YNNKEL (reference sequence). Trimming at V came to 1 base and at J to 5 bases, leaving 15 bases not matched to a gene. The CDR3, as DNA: TGTGCCAGCAGCCAAGGGGTGACCCGGACAGGGTTCGGGGAGACCCAGTACTTC. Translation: CASSQGVTRTGFGETQYF.

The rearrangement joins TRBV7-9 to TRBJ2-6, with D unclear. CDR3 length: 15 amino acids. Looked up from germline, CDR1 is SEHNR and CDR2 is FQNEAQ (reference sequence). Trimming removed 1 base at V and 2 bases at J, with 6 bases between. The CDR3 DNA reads TGTGCCAGCAGCTTAGGGCCGACTGGGGCCAACGTCCTGACTTTC. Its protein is CASSLGPTGANVLTF.

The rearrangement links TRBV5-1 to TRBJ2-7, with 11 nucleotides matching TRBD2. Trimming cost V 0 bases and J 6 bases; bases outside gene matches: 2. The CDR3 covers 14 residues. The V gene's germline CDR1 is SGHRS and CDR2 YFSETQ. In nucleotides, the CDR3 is TGCGCCAGCAGCTTGGATGGGACTAGCGGCGAGCAGTACGTC. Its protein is CASSLDGTSGEQYV.

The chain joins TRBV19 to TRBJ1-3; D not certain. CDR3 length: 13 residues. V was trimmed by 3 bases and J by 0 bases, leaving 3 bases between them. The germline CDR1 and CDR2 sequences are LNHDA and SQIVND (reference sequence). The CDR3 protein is CASSISSGNTIYF. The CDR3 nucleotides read TGTGCCAGTAGTATTAGCTCTGGAAACACCATATATTTT.

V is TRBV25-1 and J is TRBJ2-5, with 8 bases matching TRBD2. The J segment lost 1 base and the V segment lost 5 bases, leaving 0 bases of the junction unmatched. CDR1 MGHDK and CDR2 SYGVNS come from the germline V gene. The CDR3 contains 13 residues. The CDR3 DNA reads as TGTGCCAGCAGTAGCGGGGGCCAAGAGACCCAGTACTTC. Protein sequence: CASSSGGQETQYF.

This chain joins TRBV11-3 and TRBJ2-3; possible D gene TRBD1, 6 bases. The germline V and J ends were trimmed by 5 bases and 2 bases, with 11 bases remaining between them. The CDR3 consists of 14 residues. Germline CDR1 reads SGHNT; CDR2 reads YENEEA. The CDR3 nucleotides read TGTGCCAGCAGCCGTGGACAGCCCACAGATACGCAGTATTTT. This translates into CASSRGQPTDTQYF.

CDR3: CASSPGTAGRSPLHF. The CDR3 coding sequence is TGTGCCAGCAGTCCCGGGACAGCGGGCCGTTCACCCCTCCACTTT. V is TRBV28 and J is TRBJ1-6, with 7 bases lining up with TRBD1. With V trimmed by 5 bases and J by 9 bases, 10 bases remained unmatched. This CDR3 is 15 amino acids long. CDR1 MDHEN and CDR2 SYDVKM come from the germline V gene.

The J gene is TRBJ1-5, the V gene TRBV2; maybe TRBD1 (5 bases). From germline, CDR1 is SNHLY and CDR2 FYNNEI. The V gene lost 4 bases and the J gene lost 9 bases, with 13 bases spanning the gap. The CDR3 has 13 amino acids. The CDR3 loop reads CASSAAGFRPQHF. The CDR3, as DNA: TGTGCCAGCAGTGCGGCAGGGTTTCGGCCCCAGCATTTT.

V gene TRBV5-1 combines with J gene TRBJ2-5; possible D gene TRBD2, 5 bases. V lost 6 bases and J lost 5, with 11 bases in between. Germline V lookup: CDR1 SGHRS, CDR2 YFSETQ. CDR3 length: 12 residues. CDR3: CASNGDGETQYF. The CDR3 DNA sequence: TGCGCCAGCAACGGGGATGGGGAGACCCAGTACTTC. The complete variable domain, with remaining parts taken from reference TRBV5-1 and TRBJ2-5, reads KAGVTQTPRYLIKTRGQQVTLSCSPISGHRSVSWYQQTPGQGLQFLFEYFSETQRNKGNFPGRFSGRQFSNSRSEMNVSTLELGDSALYLCASNGDGETQYFGPGTRLLVL.

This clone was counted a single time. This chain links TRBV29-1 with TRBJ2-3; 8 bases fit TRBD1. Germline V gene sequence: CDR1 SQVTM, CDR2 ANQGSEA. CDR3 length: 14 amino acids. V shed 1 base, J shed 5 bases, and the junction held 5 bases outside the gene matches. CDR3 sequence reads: CSVEGQGLGDTQYF. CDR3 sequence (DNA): TGCAGCGTTGAAGGACAGGGGCTGGGAGATACGCAGTATTTT.

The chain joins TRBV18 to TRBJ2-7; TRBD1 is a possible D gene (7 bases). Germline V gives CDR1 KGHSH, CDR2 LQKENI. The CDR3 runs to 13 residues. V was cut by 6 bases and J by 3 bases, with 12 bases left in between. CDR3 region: CASSLQGGYEQYF. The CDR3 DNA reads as TGTGCCAGCTCCCTGCAGGGGGGCTACGAGCAGTACTTC.

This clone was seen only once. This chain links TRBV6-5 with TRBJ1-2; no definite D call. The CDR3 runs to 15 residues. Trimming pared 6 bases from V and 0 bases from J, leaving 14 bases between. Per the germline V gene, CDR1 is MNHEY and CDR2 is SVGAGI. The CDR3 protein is CASRISRSTNYGYTF. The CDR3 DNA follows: TGTGCCAGCAGAATATCCAGGTCGACTAACTATGGCTACACCTTC.